One and the same sample provided the 8 T cell receptor beta chains below, sequenced in a study of beta chain features in type 1 diabetes. Every bit of the isolated RNA underwent reverse transcription, so sequencing read expressed TCRB transcripts. The protocol was immunoSEQ multiplex PCR, while the TCRdb copy is restricted to in-frame clones and leaves out a portion. The data show a few hundred thousand clones, around 26% seen once. The sequenced material came from central memory CD4+ T cells from blood. The receptor source for this set is a man aged 25-40 years in good health.

V and J are TRBV5-1 and TRBJ2-7, with D perhaps matching TRBD2 (5 bases). CDR3 size: 14 residues. Trimming left V 1 base short and J 4 bases short, with 12 bases between. Germline CDR1 SGHRS, CDR2 YFSETQ. The CDR3 region has the DNA TGCGCCAGCAGCTTGTCGGGGAAAGATTACGAGCAGTACTTC. Translated: CASSLSGKDYEQYF. The full variable domain, in which reference TRBV5-1 and TRBJ2-7 provide the parts outside the CDR3, is KAGVTQTPRYLIKTRGQQVTLSCSPISGHRSVSWYQQTPGQGLQFLFEYFSETQRNKGNFPGRFSGRQFSNSRSEMNVSTLELGDSALYLCASSLSGKDYEQYFGPGTRLTVT.

This sequence joins TRBV5-4 and TRBJ2-3; D tentatively fits TRBD1 or TRBD2 (5 bases each). Looked up from germline, CDR1 is SGHNT and CDR2 is YYREEE (reference sequence). The CDR3 length is 18 residues. V was shortened by 4 bases and J by 6 bases, with 27 bases between the two germline ends. CDR3 residues: CASSQASTGQVGEDTQYF. The DNA for the CDR3 is TGTGCCAGCAGCCAAGCCAGCACGGGGCAAGTAGGAGAGGATACGCAGTATTTT.

The genes are TRBV28 and TRBJ2-4; 7 positions agree with TRBD1. CDR1 and CDR2 from the germline V gene are MDHEN and SYDVKM. With 5 bases clipped from V and 0 bases from J, the junction kept 7 bases outside the gene matches. The CDR3 length is 16 residues. CDR3 nucleotides: TGTGCCAGCAGTCCCGGGACAGCATCAGCCAAAAACATTCAGTACTTC. Translating it yields CASSPGTASAKNIQYF.

In the case of this clone: Other nucleotide sequences in the sample specify the same CDR3. CDR3 nucleotide sequence: TGTGCCAGCAGGACAGGAATGAACACTGAAGCTTTCTTT. Translated, it gives CASRTGMNTEAFF. This chain connects TRBV2 to TRBJ1-1, with D maybe TRBD1 (6 bases). The germline V and J ends were trimmed by 6 bases and 0 bases, with 8 bases remaining between them. Germline V CDR1 and CDR2: SNHLY, FYNNEI. The CDR3 is 13 amino acids.

The genes are TRBV7-2 and TRBJ2-3, with D possibly matching TRBD2 (6 bases). This CDR3 contains 15 residues. Trimming shortened V by 4 bases and J by 1 base, and 12 bases separated the two germline ends. Per germline, CDR1 SGHTA and CDR2 FQGNSA. The CDR3 nucleotides are TGTGCCAGCAGCTCCAGGAGGGCCGGCACAGATACGCAGTATTTT. Translating it yields CASSSRRAGTDTQYF.

The genes are TRBV5-6 and TRBJ2-3, with TRBD2 identical over 11 bases. CDR3 length: 15 amino acids. Germline-derived CDR1 and CDR2 are SGHDT and YYEEEE. V dropped 0 bases and J dropped 5; count of bases not matched to a gene: 2. CDR3 DNA sequence: TGTGCCAGCAGCTTGGAAGGGACTAGCGGAGATACGCAGTATTTT. Translation gives CASSLEGTSGDTQYF.

V and J are TRBV18 and TRBJ2-3, with 12 bases aligning to TRBD1. CDR1 is KGHSH and CDR2 is LQKENI in the germline V gene. CDR3 length: 15 amino acids. Germline trimming cut 3 bases from V and 4 bases from J; bases unmatched to any gene: 2. The chain's CDR3 is CASSPGTGGADTQYF. CDR3 bases: TGTGCCAGCTCACCCGGGACAGGGGGCGCAGATACGCAGTATTTT.

This clone occurred once. This sequence joins TRBV29-1 and TRBJ1-6, with D maybe TRBD1 (6 bases). The germline V gene encodes CDR1 SQVTM and CDR2 ANQGSEA. Deletions cut 6 bases from V and 4 bases from J, with 10 bases between. CDR3 length: 13 residues. DNA for the CDR3: TGCAGCGTCCAGGACAGTTATAATTCACCCCTCCACTTT. Amino acids: CSVQDSYNSPLHF.